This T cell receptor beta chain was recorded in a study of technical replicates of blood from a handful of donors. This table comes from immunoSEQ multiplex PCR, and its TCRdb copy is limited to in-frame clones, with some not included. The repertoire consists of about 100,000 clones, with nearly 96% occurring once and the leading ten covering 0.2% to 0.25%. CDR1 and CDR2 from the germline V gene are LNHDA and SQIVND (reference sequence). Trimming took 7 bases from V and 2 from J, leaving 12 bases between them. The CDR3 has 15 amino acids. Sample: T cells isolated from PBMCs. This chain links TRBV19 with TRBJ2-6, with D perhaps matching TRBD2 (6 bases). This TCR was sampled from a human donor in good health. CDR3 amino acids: CASISGGAGANVLTF. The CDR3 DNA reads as TGTGCCAGTATATCCGGGGGAGCTGGGGCCAACGTCCTGACTTTC. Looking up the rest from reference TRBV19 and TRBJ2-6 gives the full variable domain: DGGITQSPKYLFRKEGQNVTLSCEQNLNHDAMYWYRQDPGQGLRLIYYSQIVNDFQKGDIAEGYSVSREKKESFPLTVTSAQKNPTAFYLCASISGGAGANVLTFGAGSRLTVL.